The 23 T cell receptor beta chains presented below share a single source sample, sequenced in a study of PD-L1 blockade in urothelial cancer. Time point defined: pretreatment peripheral blood. Profiled with immunoSEQ multiplex PCR; TCRdb holds only in-frame clones, not every one. The sample carries tens of thousands of clones, 84% recorded once. Sequencing used PBMCs, obtained around atezolizumab (anti-PD-L1) treatment. These receptors were taken from a woman aged 70-85 years with urothelial cancer.

V gene TRBV5-1 combines with J gene TRBJ2-5; weak D call: TRBD1 (5 bases). Deletions cut 0 bases from V and 4 bases from J, with 13 bases between. This CDR3 has 15 amino acids. CDR1 and CDR2 (germline): SGHRS, YFSETQ. The CDR3 reads CASSLGGREGETQYF. CDR3 sequence (DNA): TGCGCCAGCAGCTTGGGTGGCAGGGAAGGAGAGACCCAGTACTTC.

Only one count was recorded for this clone. The chain employs TRBV7-2 and TRBJ2-1, with D perhaps TRBD1 (5 bases). Germline-derived CDR1 and CDR2 are SGHTA and FQGNSA. Deletions cut 6 bases from V and 3 bases from J, with 12 bases between. This CDR3 has 14 residues. DNA of the CDR3: TGTGCCAGCAGGTCCAGGGCGGTCTACAATGAGCAGTTCTTC. Its translation is CASRSRAVYNEQFF.

V is TRBV5-4 and J is TRBJ2-6; 9 bases fit TRBD1. CDR3 size: 18 residues. Germline-derived CDR1 and CDR2 are SGHNT and YYREEE (reference sequence). The V segment lost 2 bases and the J segment 4 bases; nucleotides outside the gene matches: 10. CDR3 DNA: TGTGCCAGCAGCTTACGGACAGGGGTGACGGGAGGGGCCAACGTCCTGACTTTC. Protein product: CASSLRTGVTGGANVLTF.

For the CDR3, the DNA is TGTGCCAGCAGCTGGGGGACAGACCAAAGCACAGATACGCAGTATTTT. Its protein is CASSWGTDQSTDTQYF. This chain links TRBV11-3 with TRBJ2-3, with 7 nucleotides matching TRBD1. V was pared by 4 bases and J by 0 bases, with 7 bases of the junction left unmatched. Germline CDR1 reads SGHNT; CDR2 reads YENEEA. The CDR3 is 16 amino acids. The full variable domain, with the rest looked up from reference TRBV11-3 and TRBJ2-3, is EAGVVQSPRYKIIEKKQPVAFWCNPISGHNTLYWYLQNLGQGPELLIRYENEEAVDDSQLPKDRFSAERLKGVDSTLKIQPAELGDSAVYLCASSWGTDQSTDTQYFGPGTRLTVL.

In this sample, this clone turned up a few times. This sequence joins TRBV5-5 and TRBJ2-2, with a weak D call TRBD1 (7 bases). The germline CDR1 and CDR2 sequences are SGHKS and YYEKEE (reference sequence). CDR3 length: 16 amino acids. Deletions cut 3 bases from V and 4 bases from J, with 16 bases between. This CDR3 reads CASSSTRGQGTGELFF. Here the CDR3 DNA reads TGTGCCAGCAGCTCGACTAGGGGGCAGGGCACCGGGGAGCTGTTTTTT. The full variable domain, its missing parts supplied by reference TRBV5-5 and TRBJ2-2, is DAGVTQSPTHLIKTRGQQVTLRCSPISGHKSVSWYQQVLGQGPQFIFQYYEKEERGRGNFPDRFSARQFPNYSSELNVNALLLGDSALYLCASSSTRGQGTGELFFGEGSRLTVL.

Regarding this clone: Because the CDR3 is missing its conserved closing phenylalanine or tryptophan, this is likely a read error. Because the CDR3's place on the DNA is in doubt, the DNA is left out and the CDR3 is given as listed by TCRdb. The rearrangement links TRBV21-1 to TRBJ2-7; TRBD2 was called by the table and not checked on the DNA. TRBV21-1 is a known pseudogene. The CDR3 length equals 9 residues, ends included. CDR3 sequence reads: CASSKVGEI.

The V call is TRBV18, the J call TRBJ2-7, with 10 positions matching TRBD1. With 4 bases clipped from V and 2 bases from J, the junction kept 2 bases outside the gene matches. The germline V gene has CDR1 KGHSH and CDR2 LQKENI. The CDR3 length is 14 residues. The CDR3 here is CASSLGQGAYEQYF. Written as DNA, the CDR3 is TGTGCCAGCTCACTCGGACAGGGGGCCTACGAGCAGTACTTC.

CDR3 loop: CATEDRGHEQYF. Written as DNA, the CDR3 is TGTGCCACCGAGGACAGGGGCCACGAGCAGTACTTC. V and J are TRBV19 and TRBJ2-7, with 9 positions matching TRBD1. Germline loops: CDR1 LNHDA, CDR2 SQIVND (reference sequence). The CDR3 runs to 12 residues. With 10 bases clipped from V and 5 bases from J, the junction kept 6 bases outside the gene matches. Variable domain in full (rest from reference TRBV19 and TRBJ2-7): DGGITQSPKYLFRKEGQNVTLSCEQNLNHDAMYWYRQDPGQGLRLIYYSQIVNDFQKGDIAEGYSVSREKKESFPLTVTSAQKNPTAFYLCATEDRGHEQYFGPGTRLTVT.

The V gene is TRBV19, the J gene TRBJ1-3; 7 bases agree with TRBD1. The CDR3 has 17 amino acids. Trimming took 2 bases from V and 0 from J; bases not matched to a gene: 7. Germline assignment: CDR1 LNHDA and CDR2 SQIVND (reference sequence). CDR3 DNA sequence: TGTGCCAGTAGTATAATATCGGGACAGACCTCTGGAAACACCATATATTTT. As protein: CASSIISGQTSGNTIYF.

The gene calls are TRBV5-1 and TRBJ2-7; 10 bases map to TRBD2. The trim removed 3 bases at V and 2 bases at J, leaving 5 bases unmatched. The CDR3 contains 15 residues. In germline, CDR1 is SGHRS, CDR2 YFSETQ. The CDR3 sequence is CASSSSGTSAYEQYF. CDR3 coding DNA: TGCGCCAGCAGCTCCTCGGGGACTAGCGCCTACGAGCAGTACTTC.

The gene calls are TRBV7-2 and TRBJ2-2, with D possibly being TRBD1 (5 bases). The CDR3 is 16 residues long. The V gene's germline CDR1 is SGHTA and CDR2 FQGNSA. The V and J ends lost 4 bases and 1 base respectively, with 13 bases between them. The CDR3 loop is CASSWLGALNTGELFF. Written as DNA, the CDR3 is TGTGCCAGCAGCTGGCTAGGGGCCTTGAACACCGGGGAGCTGTTTTTT.

The chain couples TRBV29-1 to TRBJ1-2; weak D call: TRBD1 (6 bases). Germline V gene lookup returns CDR1 SQVTM and CDR2 ANQGSEA. V was clipped by 4 bases and J by 7 bases, with 22 bases between them. The CDR3 is 15 amino acids. CDR3 loop: CSVAPVRQALGGYTF. The DNA for the CDR3 is TGCAGCGTTGCCCCCGTGCGACAGGCTCTGGGTGGCTACACCTTC.

The gene calls are TRBV19 and TRBJ2-7; D is undetermined. Germline CDR1 reads LNHDA; CDR2 reads SQIVND (reference sequence). Trimming removed 6 bases from V and 0 bases from J, with 15 bases in between. CDR3 length: 15 residues. CDR3 sequence (DNA): TGTGCCAGTAGAAATCATCTAAGCCACTCCTACGAGCAGTACTTC. It yields the protein CASRNHLSHSYEQYF.

The genes are TRBV14 and TRBJ1-1; D may be TRBD1 (6 bases). The CDR3 consists of 13 residues. The V end was cut by 6 bases, the J end by 2 bases, with 10 bases between. Germline loops: CDR1 SGHDN, CDR2 FVKESK. CDR3 amino acids: CASRPGHNTEAFF. The CDR3 nucleotides are TGTGCCAGCAGGCCGGGACACAACACTGAAGCTTTCTTT. The complete variable domain, with remaining parts taken from reference TRBV14 and TRBJ1-1, reads EAGVTQFPSHSVIEKGQTVTLRCDPISGHDNLYWYRRVMGKEIKFLLHFVKESKQDESGMPNNRFLAERTGGTYSTLKVQPAELEDSGVYFCASRPGHNTEAFFGQGTRLTVV.

V and J are TRBV29-1 and TRBJ1-1; D is possibly TRBD1 (5 bases). The CDR3 has 12 amino acids. Germline V gene lookup returns CDR1 SQVTM and CDR2 ANQGSEA. Trimming cost V 3 bases and J 8 bases, with 13 bases left between them. Here the CDR3 DNA reads TGCAGCGTTGACAATTCGGAGGGGGAAGCTTTCTTT. Translating it yields CSVDNSEGEAFF.

The table lists this clone with a few counts. V is TRBV5-6 and J is TRBJ1-5; tentative D call: TRBD1 (6 bases). This CDR3 comprises 13 residues. Trimming removed 0 bases from V and 6 bases from J, with 7 bases in between. CDR1 is SGHDT and CDR2 is YYEEEE in the germline V gene. The CDR3 spells CASSLVGGQPQHF. DNA for the CDR3: TGTGCCAGCAGCTTGGTAGGGGGTCAGCCCCAGCATTTT.

The chain employs TRBV6-5 and TRBJ1-4, with D unresolved. V was cut by 6 bases and J by 0 bases, with 8 bases left in between. CDR3 length equals 14 residues. In germline, CDR1 is MNHEY, CDR2 SVGAGI. The CDR3 region has the DNA TGTGCCAGCAGAACTCTTGCAACTAATGAAAAACTGTTTTTT. Translation gives CASRTLATNEKLFF.

This chain links TRBV5-6 with TRBJ2-7; TRBD1 might be the D (6 bases). CDR3 length: 15 amino acids. The V gene lost 0 bases and the J gene lost 4 bases, with 14 bases spanning the gap. Germline V gives CDR1 SGHDT, CDR2 YYEEEE. CDR3 DNA sequence: TGTGCCAGCAGCTTGGACTTGGGGGCTGATTACGAGCAGTACTTC. Encoded protein: CASSLDLGADYEQYF.

For the CDR3, the DNA is TGCGCCAGCAGCGCCACCAGGGGGCCCGTCACCGGGGAGCTGTTTTTT. This translates into CASSATRGPVTGELFF. V usage is TRBV5-1 and J usage is TRBJ2-2; 8 bases are a match to TRBD1. The CDR3 runs to 16 residues. Trimming took 4 bases from V and 4 from J; bases not matched to a gene: 9. CDR1 and CDR2 (germline): SGHRS, YFSETQ.

This clone was counted a single time. V usage is TRBV2 and J usage is TRBJ2-5, with TRBD1 matching 9 bases. J was trimmed by 4 bases and V by 2 bases; bases with no gene match: 5. CDR3 length equals 15 residues. CDR1 SNHLY and CDR2 FYNNEI come from the germline V gene. The CDR3 nucleotides read TGTGCCAGCAGTGAATCTCTGGGACAGGGAGAGACCCAGTACTTC. This sequence encodes CASSESLGQGETQYF.

This clone has just a few counts. The chain carries TRBV6-1 and TRBJ2-7; TRBD1 matches at 8 bases. With 5 bases clipped from V and 3 bases from J, the junction kept 6 bases outside the gene matches. This CDR3 is built from 14 residues. Germline V gene data show CDR1 as MNHNS and CDR2 as SASEGT. This chain's CDR3 is CASSWTGFSYEQYF. The CDR3 region has the DNA TGTGCCAGCAGTTGGACAGGGTTTAGCTACGAGCAGTACTTC.

The genes are TRBV5-4 and TRBJ2-1; D may be TRBD1 (5 bases). Germline V gene sequence: CDR1 SGHNT, CDR2 YYREEE (reference sequence). V was trimmed by 6 bases and J by 5 bases, leaving 18 bases between them. The CDR3 loop spans 15 amino acids. The CDR3 DNA sequence: TGTGCCAGCACCTACGCCCAGGGTGTTGACAATGAGCAGTTCTTC. Protein: CASTYAQGVDNEQFF.

The chain joins TRBV11-2 to TRBJ2-1; D remains ambiguous. The CDR3 consists of 12 residues. Germline CDR1 SGHAT, CDR2 FQNNGV. Trimming stripped 3 bases from V and 8 bases from J, with 8 bases between. The CDR3 spells CASSFSFDEQFF. In DNA, the CDR3 is TGTGCCAGCAGCTTTAGTTTCGATGAGCAGTTCTTC.